A single sample is the source of the 27 T cell receptor beta chains below, sequenced in a study of shared clonotypes between healthy human individuals. The table came from immunoSEQ multiplex PCR; TCRdb's copy has only in-frame clones and leaves some out. The data show 1.5 million to 1.9 million clones, with approximately 98% seen just once and roughly 0.45% held by the top ten. What was sequenced was naive CD4+ T cells sorted from blood. Subset here: CD45RA+ positively selected. These receptors originate from a man under 40 in good health.

The chain is built from TRBV18 and TRBJ2-6, with D unresolved. This CDR3 comprises 17 residues. The germline V and J ends were trimmed by 0 bases and 0 bases, with 9 bases remaining between them. Germline loops: CDR1 KGHSH, CDR2 LQKENI. This chain's CDR3 is CASSPPSVTSGANVLTF. For the CDR3, the DNA is TGTGCCAGCTCACCACCATCCGTTACCTCTGGGGCCAACGTCCTGACTTTC.

This chain connects TRBV19 to TRBJ2-7, with 8 bases matching TRBD1. The CDR3 is 14 residues long. The germline gives CDR1 LNHDA, CDR2 SQIVND (reference sequence). V dropped 6 bases and J dropped 2; count of bases not matched to a gene: 6. The CDR3 region is CASRGTGGAYEQYF. CDR3 coding DNA: TGTGCCAGTAGGGGTACAGGGGGTGCCTACGAGCAGTACTTC.

As to this clone: Different DNA sequences within this sample yield the same CDR3. The rearrangement links TRBV6-1 to TRBJ2-2; D unresolved. This CDR3 has 15 amino acids. Trimming cost V 2 bases and J 1 base, with 8 bases left between them. Germline loops: CDR1 MNHNS, CDR2 SASEGT. CDR3 region: CASSELARNTGELFF. The DNA for the CDR3 is TGTGCCAGCAGTGAATTGGCACGGAACACCGGGGAGCTGTTTTTT.

J is TRBJ1-1 and V is TRBV5-1; D not certain. Per germline, CDR1 SGHRS and CDR2 YFSETQ. This CDR3 has 14 amino acids. Trimming removed 1 base from V and 0 bases from J, with 7 bases in between. The CDR3 sequence: CASSLTTVNTEAFF. The DNA for the CDR3 is TGCGCCAGCAGCTTGACAACAGTGAACACTGAAGCTTTCTTT. Together with reference TRBV5-1 and TRBJ1-1, the CDR3 gives the full variable domain: KAGVTQTPRYLIKTRGQQVTLSCSPISGHRSVSWYQQTPGQGLQFLFEYFSETQRNKGNFPGRFSGRQFSNSRSEMNVSTLELGDSALYLCASSLTTVNTEAFFGQGTRLTVV.

The CDR3 spells CASSPRPTGGAGYTF. The DNA for the CDR3 is TGTGCCAGCTCACCCCGGCCCACAGGGGGCGCTGGCTACACCTTC. The chain carries TRBV18 and TRBJ1-2, with 9 positions matching TRBD1. Looked up from germline, CDR1 is KGHSH and CDR2 is LQKENI. The CDR3 runs to 15 residues. After removal of 3 bases from V and 7 bases from J, the junction contained 9 bases not matched to a gene. Drawing the rest from reference TRBV18 and TRBJ1-2, the complete variable domain is NAGVMQNPRHLVRRRGQEARLRCSPMKGHSHVYWYRQLPEEGLKFMVYLQKENIIDESGMPKERFSAEFPKEGPSILRIQQVVRGDSAAYFCASSPRPTGGAGYTFGSGTRLTVV.

This chain joins TRBV4-1 and TRBJ1-3; D ambiguous. The CDR3 loop spans 16 amino acids. The germline V gene encodes CDR1 MGHRA and CDR2 YSYEKL. Trimming took off 2 bases at V and 4 bases at J, with 15 bases between the two ends. The CDR3 sequence is CASSQPGALSGNTIYF. DNA for the CDR3: TGCGCCAGCAGCCAACCGGGCGCTCTCTCCGGAAACACCATATATTTT.

This chain links TRBV6-1 with TRBJ1-1; no firm D call. The length of the CDR3 is 13 residues. Germline lookup yields CDR1 MNHNS and CDR2 SASEGT. V was cut by 7 bases and J by 7 bases, with 16 bases left in between. The CDR3 protein is CASKTAGYDEAFF. CDR3 coding DNA: TGTGCCAGCAAGACCGCGGGGTATGATGAAGCTTTCTTT.

The chain recombines TRBV11-2 with TRBJ1-1; D remains unclear. The CDR3 is 14 residues long. V gave up 1 base and J gave up 1 base, with 7 bases separating them. Germline V gene data show CDR1 as SGHAT and CDR2 as FQNNGV. The CDR3, as DNA: TGTGCCAGCAGCTTAGGAGACGGGAACACTGAAGCTTTCTTT. Amino acids: CASSLGDGNTEAFF. Complete variable domain (other parts from reference TRBV11-2 and TRBJ1-1): EAGVAQSPRYKIIEKRQSVAFWCNPISGHATLYWYQQILGQGPKLLIQFQNNGVVDDSQLPKDRFSAERLKGVDSTLKIQPAKLEDSAVYLCASSLGDGNTEAFFGQGTRLTVV.

The V gene is TRBV7-9, the J gene TRBJ2-2, with 8 bases aligning to TRBD2. From germline, CDR1 is SEHNR and CDR2 FQNEAQ (reference sequence). With V trimmed by 9 bases and J by 3 bases, 15 bases remained unmatched. This CDR3 contains 17 residues. The CDR3 region is CARAYPGGGLDTGELFF. The DNA of the CDR3 is TGTGCCAGGGCCTACCCCGGCGGGGGGTTGGACACCGGGGAGCTGTTTTTT.

The J gene is TRBJ1-1, the V gene TRBV29-1, with TRBD1 as a possible D gene (6 bases). The CDR3 has 13 residues. Germline CDR1 reads SQVTM; CDR2 reads ANQGSEA. The V end lost 7 bases, the J end lost 3 bases, and 15 bases lay between the germline ends. The CDR3 loop is CSGRTGFDTEAFF. The DNA for the CDR3 is TGCAGCGGTAGAACAGGGTTCGACACTGAAGCTTTCTTT.

This clone was detected once. The V gene is TRBV5-4, the J gene TRBJ2-1; 10 nucleotides line up with TRBD2. The junction had 7 bases not matched to a gene; V was cut back by 0 bases and J by 7 bases. This CDR3 is built from 16 residues. The germline gives CDR1 SGHNT, CDR2 YYREEE (reference sequence). CDR3 protein: CASSLEPSGSSNEQFF. The CDR3 DNA follows: TGTGCCAGCAGCTTGGAGCCTAGCGGGAGTAGTAATGAGCAGTTCTTC.

The chain is built from TRBV18 and TRBJ2-5; 10 bases fit TRBD1. The V gene end was trimmed by 4 bases and the J gene end by 4 bases; junction bases not matched to a gene: 6. The germline V gene has CDR1 KGHSH and CDR2 LQKENI. The CDR3 contains 15 residues. CDR3 sequence (DNA): TGTGCCAGCTCACGGGACAGGGGAAGAGGAGAGACCCAGTACTTC. Translating it yields CASSRDRGRGETQYF.

The chain combines TRBV20-1 with TRBJ2-1; D unresolved. Germline CDR1 DFQATT, CDR2 SNEGSKA (reference sequence). The V and J ends lost 6 bases and 4 bases respectively, with 4 bases between them. The CDR3 has 10 amino acids. The CDR3 loop reads CSAHYNEQFF. As DNA, the CDR3 is TGCAGTGCCCATTACAATGAGCAGTTCTTC.

This chain links TRBV20-1 with TRBJ2-4, with 9 bases aligning to TRBD1. Germline CDR1 and CDR2: DFQATT and SNEGSKA (reference sequence). This CDR3 spans 11 amino acids. The CDR3 is CGPGQGHIQYF. DNA of the CDR3: TGCGGCCCGGGACAGGGACACATTCAGTACTTC.

The chain is built from TRBV5-4 and TRBJ2-5; TRBD1 or TRBD2 may be the D gene (5 bases each). CDR1 and CDR2 from the germline V gene are SGHNT and YYREEE (reference sequence). This CDR3 has 13 residues. Trimming stripped 0 bases from V and 6 bases from J, with 9 bases between. CDR3 bases: TGTGCCAGCAGCTTGGCGGGGACGCAGACCCAGTACTTC. This gives the protein CASSLAGTQTQYF.

The V call is TRBV27, the J call TRBJ1-4, with a weak D call TRBD1 (6 bases). This CDR3 comprises 15 residues. Germline CDR1 is MNHEY and CDR2 is SMNVEV (reference sequence). V lost 3 bases and J lost 8, with 16 bases in between. The CDR3 DNA reads as TGTGCCAGCAGTTTCGGTAGGGGGTCTGGGGAAAAACTGTTTTTT. Translated: CASSFGRGSGEKLFF.

V is TRBV5-4 and J is TRBJ2-7, with D tentatively TRBD2 (6 bases). Trimming took off 4 bases at V and 2 bases at J, with 16 bases between the two ends. The CDR3 has 15 amino acids. Germline CDR1 is SGHNT and CDR2 is YYREEE (reference sequence). In nucleotides, the CDR3 is TGTGCCAGCAGCCCCGGGACTTCCATAACCTACGAGCAGTACTTC. Translating gives CASSPGTSITYEQYF.

V gene TRBV5-4 combines with J gene TRBJ2-2; 7 bases agree with TRBD2. Looked up from germline, CDR1 is SGHNT and CDR2 is YYREEE (reference sequence). The CDR3 sequence is 15 residues long. V shed 1 base, J shed 7 bases, and the junction held 7 bases outside the gene matches. The CDR3 loop is CASSLRREVGGELFF. CDR3 DNA sequence: TGTGCCAGCAGCTTGCGACGGGAGGTTGGCGGGGAGCTGTTTTTT.

This clone was recorded once. Other DNA sequences in the same sample also yield this CDR3. The gene calls are TRBV18 and TRBJ1-4, with D unclear. Trimming took off 3 bases at V and 0 bases at J, with 5 bases between the two ends. The CDR3 length is 14 residues. Germline V lookup: CDR1 KGHSH, CDR2 LQKENI. In DNA form, the CDR3 reads TGTGCCAGCTCACCGGGTGCAACTAATGAAAAACTGTTTTTT. It yields the protein CASSPGATNEKLFF. Combining the CDR3 with reference TRBV18 and TRBJ1-4 gives the whole variable domain NAGVMQNPRHLVRRRGQEARLRCSPMKGHSHVYWYRQLPEEGLKFMVYLQKENIIDESGMPKERFSAEFPKEGPSILRIQQVVRGDSAAYFCASSPGATNEKLFFGSGTQLSVL.

The chain uses TRBV6-5 and TRBJ1-2; D might be TRBD1 (6 bases). The CDR3 extends over 14 amino acids. The V and J ends lost 10 bases and 9 bases respectively, with 24 bases between them. Germline assignment: CDR1 MNHEY and CDR2 SVGAGI. The CDR3 here is CATSRGGMDVSYTF. The CDR3 DNA follows: TGTGCCACCTCCCGAGGGGGTATGGACGTGAGCTACACCTTC.

The rearrangement links TRBV7-6 to TRBJ2-7; D is uncertain. The germline CDR1 and CDR2 sequences are SGHVS and FNYEAQ. V gave up 0 bases and J gave up 5 bases, with 2 bases separating them. The CDR3 runs to 11 residues. This chain's CDR3 is CASSLADEQYF. The CDR3 DNA reads TGTGCCAGCAGCTTAGCTGACGAGCAGTACTTC.

The chain has TRBV29-1 and TRBJ2-1, with 8 positions matching TRBD1. After removal of 4 bases from V and 4 bases from J, the junction contained 3 bases not matched to a gene. This CDR3 is 13 amino acids long. Germline loops: CDR1 SQVTM, CDR2 ANQGSEA. CDR3 sequence reads: CSVGTGSYNEQFF. Written as DNA, the CDR3 is TGCAGCGTTGGGACAGGGTCTTACAATGAGCAGTTCTTC.

The CDR3 reads CASSPLGGTYNEQFF. The CDR3 nucleotides read TGTGCCAGCAGCCCCCTAGGCGGGACCTACAATGAGCAGTTCTTC. The J gene is TRBJ2-1, the V gene TRBV7-9; D perhaps matches TRBD2 (6 bases). The germline gives CDR1 SEHNR, CDR2 FQNEAQ (reference sequence). This CDR3 spans 15 amino acids. Trimming took 5 bases from V and 2 from J, leaving 13 bases between them.

In this sample, this clone turned up once. The V and J genes are TRBV10-2 and TRBJ2-5; TRBD1 agrees at 7 bases. CDR3 length: 15 amino acids. CDR1 is WSHSY and CDR2 is SAAADI in the germline V gene. The J segment lost 5 bases and the V segment lost 8 bases, leaving 14 bases of the junction unmatched. The CDR3 DNA is TGCGCCAGCTGTTACCAGACAGGGCAGCAGGAGACCCAGTACTTC. Its translation is CASCYQTGQQETQYF.

The V and J genes are TRBV5-1 and TRBJ2-2; possible D gene TRBD2, 6 bases. V dropped 5 bases and J dropped 0 bases, with 11 bases sitting between them. CDR3 length: 15 residues. Per the germline V gene, CDR1 is SGHRS and CDR2 is YFSETQ. The CDR3 DNA reads as TGCGCCAGCAGTCTCGGGAGTCCGAACACCGGGGAGCTGTTTTTT. The encoded protein is CASSLGSPNTGELFF.

The V gene is TRBV29-1, the J gene TRBJ2-5; D unresolved. V lost 3 bases and J lost 4, with 9 bases in between. Germline CDR1 reads SQVTM; CDR2 reads ANQGSEA. The CDR3 runs to 12 residues. The CDR3 region has the DNA TGCAGCGTTGAGGATGGGGTAGAGACCCAGTACTTC. This gives the protein CSVEDGVETQYF.

Comment on this clone: The same CDR3 can be traced to other DNA sequences in this sample. The rearrangement uses TRBV2 and TRBJ2-5, with a tentative D call TRBD2 (5 bases). V lost 7 bases, J lost 3 bases, and 6 bases lay in between. The CDR3 consists of 11 residues. Looked up from germline, CDR1 is SNHLY and CDR2 is FYNNEI. The CDR3, as DNA: TGTGCCAGCAAAGCGGAAGAGACCCAGTACTTC. Its translation is CASKAEETQYF.